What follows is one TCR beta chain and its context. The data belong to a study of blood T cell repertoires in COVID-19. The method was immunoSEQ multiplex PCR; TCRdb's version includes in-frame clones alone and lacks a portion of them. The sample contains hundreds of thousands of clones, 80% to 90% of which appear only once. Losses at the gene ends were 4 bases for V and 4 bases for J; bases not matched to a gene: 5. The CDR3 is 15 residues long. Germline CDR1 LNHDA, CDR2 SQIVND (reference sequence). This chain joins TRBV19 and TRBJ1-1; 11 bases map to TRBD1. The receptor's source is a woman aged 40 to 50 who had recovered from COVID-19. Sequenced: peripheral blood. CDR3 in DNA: TGTGCCAGTAGTACTGGACAGGGGGCGTCCACTGAAGCTTTCTTT. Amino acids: CASSTGQGASTEAFF.